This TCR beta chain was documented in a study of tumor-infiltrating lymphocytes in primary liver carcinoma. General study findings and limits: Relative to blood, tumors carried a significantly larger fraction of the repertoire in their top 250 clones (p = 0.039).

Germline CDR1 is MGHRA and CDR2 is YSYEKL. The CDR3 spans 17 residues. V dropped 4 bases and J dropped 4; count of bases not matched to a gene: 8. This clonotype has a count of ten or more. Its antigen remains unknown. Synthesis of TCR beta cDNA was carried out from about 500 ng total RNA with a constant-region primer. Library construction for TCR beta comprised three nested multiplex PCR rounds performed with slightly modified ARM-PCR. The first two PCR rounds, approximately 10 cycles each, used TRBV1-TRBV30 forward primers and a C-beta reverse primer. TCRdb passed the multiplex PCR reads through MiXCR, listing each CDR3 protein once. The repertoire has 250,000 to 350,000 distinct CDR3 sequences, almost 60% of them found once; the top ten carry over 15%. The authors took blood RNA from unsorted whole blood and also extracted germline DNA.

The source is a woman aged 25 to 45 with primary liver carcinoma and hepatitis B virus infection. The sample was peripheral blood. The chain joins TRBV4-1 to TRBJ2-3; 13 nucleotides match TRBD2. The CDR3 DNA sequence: TGCGCCAGCAGCCCCGAGGAACTAGCGGGAGGGCCAGATACGCAGTATTTT. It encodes CASSPEELAGGPDTQYF.